This T cell receptor beta chain was found in a study of identical twins. General study points: Out-of-frame beta sequences exhibited a weaker degree of excess twin sharing.

Concerning this clonotype: Its antigen is not known.

Trimming removed 3 bases at V and 4 bases at J, with 18 bases between. The germline V gene has CDR1 MDHEN and CDR2 SYDVKM. The CDR3 sequence is 17 residues long. MiXCR, applied by TCRdb to the 5' RACE reads, yields one record per CDR3 protein. The sample contains 500,000 to 550,000 distinct CDR3 sequences, 22% of which appear only once. A further study also used this sample, focusing on T cells expressing NK-cell markers.

Material: CD4+ T cells sorted from blood. The chain combines TRBV28 with TRBJ1-4, with a tentative D call TRBD1 (6 bases). This receptor was taken from a woman younger than 30 in good health. The CDR3 loop reads CASSFPRGGRSNEKLFF. The CDR3 DNA reads TGTGCCAGCAGTTTCCCCCGGGGGGGGCGAAGTAATGAAAAACTGTTTTTT. The variable domain in full, with the rest retrieved from reference TRBV28 and TRBJ1-4, is DVKVTQSSRYLVKRTGEKVFLECVQDMDHENMFWYRQDPGLGLRLIYFSYDVKMKEKGDIPEGYSVSREKKERFSLILESASTNQTSMYLCASSFPRGGRSNEKLFFGSGTQLSVL.